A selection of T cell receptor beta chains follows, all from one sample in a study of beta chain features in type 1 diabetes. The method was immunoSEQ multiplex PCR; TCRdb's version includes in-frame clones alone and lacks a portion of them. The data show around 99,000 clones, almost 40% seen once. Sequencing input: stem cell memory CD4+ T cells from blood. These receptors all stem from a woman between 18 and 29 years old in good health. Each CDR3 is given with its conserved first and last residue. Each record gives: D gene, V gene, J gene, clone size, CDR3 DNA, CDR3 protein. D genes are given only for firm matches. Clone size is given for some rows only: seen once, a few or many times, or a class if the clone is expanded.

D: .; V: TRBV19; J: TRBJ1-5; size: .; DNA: TGTGCCAGTGGTCGGGGACAGCCCCAGCATTTT; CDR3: CASGRGQPQHF
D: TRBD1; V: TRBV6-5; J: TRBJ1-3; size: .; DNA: TGTGCCAGCAGAGACAGGGGGGGAGGAAACACCATATATTTT; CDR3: CASRDRGGGNTIYF
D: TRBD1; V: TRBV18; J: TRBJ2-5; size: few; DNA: TGTGCCAGCTCGCTGGGACAGGGAACGGAGACCCAGTACTTC; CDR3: CASSLGQGTETQYF
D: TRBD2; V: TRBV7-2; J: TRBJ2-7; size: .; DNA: TGTGCCAGCAGCCCTCGACTAGCGGGAGGATTCGAGCAGTACTTC; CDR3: CASSPRLAGGFEQYF
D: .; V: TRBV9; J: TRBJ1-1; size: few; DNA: TGTGCCAGCAGCGTCACGGGGAGTAATGAAGCTTTCTTT; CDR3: CASSVTGSNEAFF
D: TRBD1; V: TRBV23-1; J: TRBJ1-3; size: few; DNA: TGCGCCAGCAGTCAATCGTGGACAGGGAGGACCTCTGGAAACACCATATATTTT; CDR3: CASSQSWTGRTSGNTIYF
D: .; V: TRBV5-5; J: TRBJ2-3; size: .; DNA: TGTGCCAGCAGCTTGTTAGCGTCCACAGATACGCAGTATTTT; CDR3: CASSLLASTDTQYF
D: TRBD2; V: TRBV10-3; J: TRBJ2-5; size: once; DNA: TGTGCCATCAAACCGGGACTAGCGACGGGCAATCTCCAAGAGACCCAGTACTTC; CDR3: CAIKPGLATGNLQETQYF
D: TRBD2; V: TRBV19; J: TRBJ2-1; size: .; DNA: TGTGCCAGTAGACAAGCGGGAGAGGATGAGCAGTTCTTC; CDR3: CASRQAGEDEQFF
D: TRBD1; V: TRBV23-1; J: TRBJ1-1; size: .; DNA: TGCGCCAGCAGTCAAGTACGACAGGGTAACACTGAAGCTTTCTTT; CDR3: CASSQVRQGNTEAFF
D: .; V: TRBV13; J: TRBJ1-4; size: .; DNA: TGTGCCAGCAGCTTGACAGGTAGTGGGGAAAAACTGTTTTTT; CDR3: CASSLTGSGEKLFF
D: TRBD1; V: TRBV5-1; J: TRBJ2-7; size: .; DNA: TGCGCCAGCAGCTTGCGGCAGGGGGCCGTCAACGAGCAGTACTTC; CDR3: CASSLRQGAVNEQYF
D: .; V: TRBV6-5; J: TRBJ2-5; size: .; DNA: TGTGCCAGCAGTCCCTGGGACATCCAGACCCAGTACTTC; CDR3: CASSPWDIQTQYF
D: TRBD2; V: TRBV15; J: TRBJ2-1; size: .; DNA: TGTGCCACCAGCAGAGTAATAGCGGGAGGCCATTTGAATGAGCAGTTCTTC; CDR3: CATSRVIAGGHLNEQFF
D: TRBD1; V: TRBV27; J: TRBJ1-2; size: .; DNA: TGTGCCAGCAGTCCCCGGGTCGGGCGGACAGGGGGATATTACACCTTC; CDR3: CASSPRVGRTGGYYTF
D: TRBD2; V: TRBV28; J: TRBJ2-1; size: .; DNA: TGTGCCAGCAGTTCTCCGGGACTAGCTCGGAACAATGAGCAGTTCTTC; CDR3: CASSSPGLARNNEQFF
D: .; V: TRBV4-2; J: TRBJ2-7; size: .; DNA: TGTGCCAGCAGCCCATTACCCCGGGACATAGTCTCCTACGAGCAGTACTTC; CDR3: CASSPLPRDIVSYEQYF
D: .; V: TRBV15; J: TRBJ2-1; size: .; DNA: TGTGCCACCAGCAGTAGAGGAGTTTGGGATGAGCAGTTCTTC; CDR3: CATSSRGVWDEQFF
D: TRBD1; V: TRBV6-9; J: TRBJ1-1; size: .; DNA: TGTGCCAGCAGGCCTGACAGGGCAGCTGAAGCTTTCTTT; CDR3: CASRPDRAAEAFF
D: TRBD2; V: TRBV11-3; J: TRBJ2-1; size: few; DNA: TGTGCCAGCAGCTTTCTAGCGGGAGCGGGCAATGAGCAGTTCTTC; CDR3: CASSFLAGAGNEQFF
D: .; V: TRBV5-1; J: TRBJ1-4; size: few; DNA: TGCGCCAGCAGCTTGTCCGGGTACGAGAATGAAAAACTGTTTTTT; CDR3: CASSLSGYENEKLFF
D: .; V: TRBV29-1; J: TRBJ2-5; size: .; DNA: TGCAGCGTTGAGCGAACTGGAGAGACCCAGTACTTC; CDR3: CSVERTGETQYF
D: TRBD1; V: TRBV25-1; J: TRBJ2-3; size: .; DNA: TGTGCCAGCACCCCCCCTGCTGCCTGGGACAGGGGGCGAGGTACGCAGTATTTT; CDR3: CASTPPAAWDRGRGTQYF
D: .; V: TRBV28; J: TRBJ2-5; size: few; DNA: TGTGCCAGCAGTTTCAGCGCCCGGTCCTTAAGAGAGAACCAGTACTTC; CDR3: CASSFSARSLRENQYF
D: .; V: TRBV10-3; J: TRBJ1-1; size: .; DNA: TGTGCCATCAGACAGGGACGGGCGTTGAACACTGAAGCTTTCTTT; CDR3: CAIRQGRALNTEAFF
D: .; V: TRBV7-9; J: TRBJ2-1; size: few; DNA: TGTGCCAGCAGCTCCAGGGAAGGTAGCTCCTACAATGAGCAGTTCTTC; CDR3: CASSSREGSSYNEQFF
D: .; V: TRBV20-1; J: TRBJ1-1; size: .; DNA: TGCAGTGCGAGACAGGCAAGGGCTTTCTTT; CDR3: CSARQARAFF
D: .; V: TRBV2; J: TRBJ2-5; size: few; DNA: TGTGCCAGCAGCGAGATACTCCAAGAGACCCAGTACTTC; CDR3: CASSEILQETQYF
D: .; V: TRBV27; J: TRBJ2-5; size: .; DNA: TGTGCCAGCAGTTTGCTCATGCAGGGTCCCAAAGAGACCCAGTACTTC; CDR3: CASSLLMQGPKETQYF
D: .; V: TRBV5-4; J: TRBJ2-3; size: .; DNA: TGTGCCAGCAGCTTATACCGGGACTCCTTTCAGTATTTT; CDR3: CASSLYRDSFQYF
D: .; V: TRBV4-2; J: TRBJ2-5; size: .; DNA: TGTGCCAGCAGCGTACGGGGGCAAGAGACCCAGTACTTC; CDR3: CASSVRGQETQYF
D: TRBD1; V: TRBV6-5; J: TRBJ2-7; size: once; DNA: TGTGCCAGCAGTGTCCGGGACAGCCGCTACGAGCAGTACTTC; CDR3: CASSVRDSRYEQYF
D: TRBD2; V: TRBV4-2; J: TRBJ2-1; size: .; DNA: TGTGCCAGCAGCCAAGATCGGAAAGGGGCTAGCGGGAGGGAAGTGAATGAGCAGTTCTTC; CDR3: CASSQDRKGASGREVNEQFF
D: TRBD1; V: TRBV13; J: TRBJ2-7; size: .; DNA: TGTGCCAGCAGCACCCAGGACAGGGCCGATACCTACGAGCAGTACTTC; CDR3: CASSTQDRADTYEQYF
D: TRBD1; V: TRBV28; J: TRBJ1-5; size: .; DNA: TGTGCCAGCAGTGCCGACAGGGGCTACAATCAGCCCCAGCATTTT; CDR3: CASSADRGYNQPQHF
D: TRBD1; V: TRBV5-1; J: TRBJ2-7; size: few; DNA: TGCGCCAGCAGCCCGAGGGACAGCTACTACGAGCAGTACTTC; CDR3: CASSPRDSYYEQYF
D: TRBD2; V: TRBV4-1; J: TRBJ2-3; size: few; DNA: TGCGCCAGCAGCCAAGATCGTACTAGCGGCTTCACAGATACGCAGTATTTT; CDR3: CASSQDRTSGFTDTQYF
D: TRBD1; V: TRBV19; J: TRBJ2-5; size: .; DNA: TGTGCCAGTAGTATAGGGACAGGCAAAGAGACCCAGTACTTC; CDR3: CASSIGTGKETQYF
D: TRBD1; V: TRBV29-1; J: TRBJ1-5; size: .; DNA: TGCAGCGTTCGACAGGGGACAGATAATCAGCCCCAGCATTTT; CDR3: CSVRQGTDNQPQHF
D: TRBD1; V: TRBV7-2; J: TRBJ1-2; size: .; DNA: TGTGCCAGCAGCGAGGACAGGGAGGCCCCCACCTTC; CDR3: CASSEDREAPTF
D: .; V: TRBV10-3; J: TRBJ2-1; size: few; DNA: TGTGCCATCAGTCGCTTAAAGGAGTACAATGAGCAGTTCTTC; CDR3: CAISRLKEYNEQFF
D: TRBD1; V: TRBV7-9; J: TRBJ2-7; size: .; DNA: TGTGCCAGCAGCGAGCAGGGGGCCCGAACTTACGAGCAGTACTTC; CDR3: CASSEQGARTYEQYF
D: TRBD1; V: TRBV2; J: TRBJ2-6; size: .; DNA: TGTGCCAGCAGGGGACAGGGGATCTCTGGGGCCAACGTCCTGACTTTC; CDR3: CASRGQGISGANVLTF
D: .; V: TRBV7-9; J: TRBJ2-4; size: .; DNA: TGTGCCAGCAGCTTAGGGGAAGGACTAGCCAAAAACATTCAGTACTTC; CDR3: CASSLGEGLAKNIQYF
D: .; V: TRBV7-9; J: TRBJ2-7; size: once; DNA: TGTGCCAGCAGCTTTTCACATTCCTACGAGCAGTACTTC; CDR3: CASSFSHSYEQYF
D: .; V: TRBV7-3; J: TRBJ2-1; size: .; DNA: TGTGCCAGCAGCTTAACCGAGACTAATCTCTTCTTC; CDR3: CASSLTETNLFF
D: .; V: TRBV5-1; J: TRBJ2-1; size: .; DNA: TGCGCCACCAGGTCGGCGGCGGGGCCCAGCTCCTACAATGAGCAGTTCTTC; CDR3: CATRSAAGPSSYNEQFF
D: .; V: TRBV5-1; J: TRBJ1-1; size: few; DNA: TGCGCCAGCAGCGGCAGCGGGACCACTGAAGCTTTCTTT; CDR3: CASSGSGTTEAFF
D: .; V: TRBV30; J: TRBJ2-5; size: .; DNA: TGTGCCTGGAGTGGCTGGGGAGGGACCCAGTACTTC; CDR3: CAWSGWGGTQYF
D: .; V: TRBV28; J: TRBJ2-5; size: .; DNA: TGTGCCAGCAGGCGACCGACCCGGACAGTGCTAGAGACCCAGTACTTC; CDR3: CASRRPTRTVLETQYF
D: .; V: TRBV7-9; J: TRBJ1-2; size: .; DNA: TGTGCCAGCAGTCATGGCAGACGACACATCTATGGCTACACCTTC; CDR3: CASSHGRRHIYGYTF
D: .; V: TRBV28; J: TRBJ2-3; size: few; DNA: TGTGCCAGCAGCTGGACAGGGAGGGCAGATACGCAGTATTTT; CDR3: CASSWTGRADTQYF
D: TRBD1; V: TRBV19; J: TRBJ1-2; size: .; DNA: TGTGCCAGTCTTGGACAGGACAACTATGGCTACACCTTC; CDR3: CASLGQDNYGYTF
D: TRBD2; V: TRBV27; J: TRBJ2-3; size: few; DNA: TGTGCCAGCAGTTTTAGCGGGAGGCCCACAGATACGCAGTATTTT; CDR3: CASSFSGRPTDTQYF
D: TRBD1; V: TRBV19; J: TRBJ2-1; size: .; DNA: TGTGCCAAACTTGGGGCAGGGGGCTACAATGAGCAGTTCTTC; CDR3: CAKLGAGGYNEQFF
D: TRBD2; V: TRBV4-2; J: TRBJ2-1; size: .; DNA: TGTGCCAGCAGCCGGGGCGAGCTCTCTGGCAGTGGGAGGGCCTGGACTGAGCAGTTCTTC; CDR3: CASSRGELSGSGRAWTEQFF
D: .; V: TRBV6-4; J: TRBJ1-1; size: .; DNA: TGTGCCAGCAGTGACGAAGGAGGTGAGGCTTTCTTT; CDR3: CASSDEGGEAFF